This T cell receptor (beta chain) was recovered during a study of tissue T cells after allogeneic stem cell transplantation. Study-wide background: Tissue samples with histologically apparent lymphocytes on H&E review were prioritized for sequencing.

Produced via immunoSEQ multiplex PCR; TCRdb's table is partial and in-frame only. The table has 9,500 to 15,000 clones, 70% seen once. CDR3 size: 10 residues. From germline, CDR1 is SGHAT and CDR2 FQNNGV. V was clipped by 8 bases and J by 9 bases, with 8 bases between them. Only one count was recorded for this clone. Antigen: not known. Study-level points and caveats: Blood and spleen captured only part of the tissue TCR repertoire.

Source: tissue from the right colon, taken at autopsy. This receptor was taken from a woman between 18 and 50 years old with breast cancer. The chain uses TRBV11-2 and TRBJ2-1, with a weak D call TRBD1 (5 bases). The DNA for the CDR3 is TGTGCCAGCCAGGGTAGTGAGCAGTTCTTC. Translated: CASQGSEQFF.